This T cell receptor beta chain was observed in a study of T cell changes during pregnancy in multiple sclerosis. Germline loops: CDR1 MGHRA, CDR2 YSYEKL. V was pared by 2 bases and J by 5 bases, with 8 bases of the junction left unmatched. This CDR3 has 16 residues. Sequencing was performed with immunoSEQ multiplex PCR; in TCRdb, only in-frame clones are kept and a portion is missing. The sample includes 11,000 or so clones, roughly 94% of them seen just once. As to this clone: The same CDR3 can be traced to other DNA sequences in this sample.

The rearrangement joins TRBV4-1 to TRBJ1-1; 10 bases fit TRBD1. The source material was CD4+ T cells from peripheral blood mononuclear cells, sampled before pregnancy. The sequence came from a female donor with multiple sclerosis, enrolled in a pregnancy study. The CDR3 DNA reads as TGCGCCAGCAGCCAAAGGGACAGGGGAACGGGGACTGAAGCTTTCTTT. Its translation: CASSQRDRGTGTEAFF.